One and the same sample provided the 20 T cell receptor beta chains below, sequenced in a study of Tregs in tolerant kidney transplant recipients. Profiled with immunoSEQ multiplex PCR; TCRdb holds only in-frame clones, not every one. The sample lists approximately 69,000 clones, 85% to 90% occurring once. Specimen: CD4+ T cells from blood, collected before the transplant. Source of these receptors: a human donor who received a combined kidney and bone marrow transplant.

The chain joins TRBV19 to TRBJ1-1, with 7 bases identical to TRBD1. The CDR3 loop spans 14 amino acids. Unmatched junction bases numbered 5, after V lost 6 bases and J lost 1 base. Germline lookup yields CDR1 LNHDA and CDR2 SQIVND (reference sequence). The CDR3, as DNA: TGTGCCAGTAGCTTAGGACAGGCGAACACTGAAGCTTTCTTT. Translation: CASSLGQANTEAFF.

J is TRBJ2-3 and V is TRBV18; 7 nucleotides line up with TRBD2. The junction had 12 bases not matched to a gene; V was cut back by 6 bases and J by 0 bases. This CDR3 contains 17 residues. CDR1 KGHSH and CDR2 LQKENI come from the germline V gene. In nucleotides, the CDR3 is TGTGCCAGCTCCTTCTGGGCTAGCGGACTTAGCACAGATACGCAGTATTTT. This gives the protein CASSFWASGLSTDTQYF.

The CDR3 reads CASSIGVAGRQETQYF. The CDR3 region has the DNA TGTGCCAGTAGTATTGGGGTAGCGGGACGGCAAGAGACCCAGTACTTC. The chain links TRBV19 to TRBJ2-5, with TRBD2 identical over 8 bases. The length of the CDR3 is 16 residues. With V trimmed by 3 bases and J by 2 bases, 8 bases remained unmatched. The germline gives CDR1 LNHDA, CDR2 SQIVND (reference sequence).

CDR3 DNA sequence: TGTGCCAGCAGCGCCACACAGGGGTCCTCCTACGAGCAGTACTTC. Its translation is CASSATQGSSYEQYF. J is TRBJ2-7 and V is TRBV5-6, with 7 bases lining up with TRBD1. V lost 4 bases and J lost 0; bases outside the gene matches: 7. CDR1 is SGHDT and CDR2 is YYEEEE in the germline V gene. There are 15 residues in the CDR3. The full variable domain, in which reference TRBV5-6 and TRBJ2-7 provide the parts outside the CDR3, is DAGVTQSPTHLIKTRGQQVTLRCSPKSGHDTVSWYQQALGQGPQFIFQYYEEEERQRGNFPDRFSGHQFPNYSSELNVNALLLGDSALYLCASSATQGSSYEQYFGPGTRLTVT.

The rearrangement uses TRBV7-3 and TRBJ1-1; D gene unclear. Germline loops: CDR1 SGHTA, CDR2 FQGTGA. Trimming cost V 2 bases and J 1 base, with 5 bases left between them. This CDR3 contains 13 residues. The CDR3 bases are TGTGCCAGCAGCTTATCGGGGAACACTGAAGCTTTCTTT. The encoded protein is CASSLSGNTEAFF.

The gene calls are TRBV9 and TRBJ1-2; D gene ambiguous. Germline V gene data show CDR1 as SGDLS and CDR2 as YYNGEE. The V and J ends lost 4 bases and 8 bases respectively, with 12 bases between them. The CDR3 contains 12 residues. The CDR3 loop is CASSPAARGYTF. The CDR3 DNA is TGTGCCAGCAGCCCCGCTGCCAGAGGCTACACCTTC.

The rearrangement uses TRBV7-9 and TRBJ2-7, with 12 positions matching TRBD2. Germline V gives CDR1 SEHNR, CDR2 FQNEAQ (reference sequence). The CDR3 consists of 17 residues. V lost 3 bases to trimming and J lost 0 bases; unmatched junction nucleotides: 6. The CDR3, as DNA: TGTGCCAGCAGCTTTGGTTTACTAGCGGGAGGCTCCTACGAGCAGTACTTC. Translation: CASSFGLLAGGSYEQYF.

The chain is built from TRBV6-5 and TRBJ1-5, with TRBD1 identical over 10 bases. CDR3 length equals 14 residues. The V segment lost 6 bases and the J segment 8 bases; nucleotides outside the gene matches: 7. Looked up from germline, CDR1 is MNHEY and CDR2 is SVGAGI. Here the CDR3 reads CASSATGGREPQHF. Here the CDR3 DNA reads TGTGCCAGCAGCGCGACAGGGGGCAGGGAGCCCCAGCATTTT.

DNA of the CDR3: TGTGCCAGCAGCTTAGCGCGGGGGGGAGGGCCCTTGGAGCAGTACTTC. It specifies CASSLARGGGPLEQYF. The chain employs TRBV7-6 and TRBJ2-7; TRBD2 matches at 9 bases. V gave up 0 bases and J gave up 7 bases; unmatched junction bases: 10. The germline CDR1 and CDR2 sequences are SGHVS and FNYEAQ. This CDR3 contains 16 residues.

The rearrangement joins TRBV29-1 to TRBJ2-1, with D possibly matching TRBD2 (5 bases). There are 14 residues in the CDR3. V was cut by 6 bases and J by 0 bases, with 12 bases left in between. Germline lookup yields CDR1 SQVTM and CDR2 ANQGSEA. CDR3 region: CSVHKGSSYNEQFF. In nucleotides, the CDR3 is TGCAGCGTCCACAAAGGGAGCTCCTACAATGAGCAGTTCTTC.

The rearrangement uses TRBV2 and TRBJ2-1, with 11 bases fitting TRBD1. The CDR3 has 15 amino acids. Germline loops: CDR1 SNHLY, CDR2 FYNNEI. V shed 3 bases, J shed 9 bases, and the junction held 7 bases outside the gene matches. This CDR3 reads CASSDRDRGSPEQFF. CDR3 coding DNA: TGTGCCAGCAGTGACCGGGACAGGGGGTCCCCTGAGCAGTTCTTC. Based on the CDR3 plus reference TRBV2 and TRBJ2-1, the full variable domain is EPEVTQTPSHQVTQMGQEVILRCVPISNHLYFYWYRQILGQKVEFLVSFYNNEISEKSEIFDDQFSVERPDGSNFTLKIRSTKLEDSAMYFCASSDRDRGSPEQFFGPGTRLTVL.

This clone was recorded a few times. This sequence joins TRBV19 and TRBJ2-7, with TRBD1 as a possible D gene (6 bases). The V end lost 1 base, the J end lost 2 bases, and 6 bases lay between the germline ends. Germline lookup yields CDR1 LNHDA and CDR2 SQIVND (reference sequence). The CDR3 is 13 residues long. The CDR3 protein is CASSIGTAYEQYF. CDR3 coding DNA: TGTGCCAGTAGTATAGGGACAGCCTACGAGCAGTACTTC.

The chain is built from TRBV4-2 and TRBJ2-1; D remains unclear. Germline-derived CDR1 and CDR2 are LGHNA and YNFKEQ. Between the trimmed V and J ends, which lost 1 base and 6 bases, there was a span of 10 bases. The length of the CDR3 is 14 residues. The CDR3 sequence: CASSQGKTGNEQFF. The CDR3 DNA sequence: TGTGCCAGCAGCCAAGGGAAGACGGGCAATGAGCAGTTCTTC.

The chain joins TRBV5-1 to TRBJ2-5; D might be TRBD2 (5 bases). This CDR3 comprises 16 residues. The ends were cut back, 0 bases at V and 5 bases at J, with 17 bases in the middle. The germline gives CDR1 SGHRS, CDR2 YFSETQ. The CDR3 spells CASSLAGVVGVETQYF. CDR3 DNA: TGCGCCAGCAGCTTGGCCGGAGTTGTGGGAGTGGAGACCCAGTACTTC.

The V gene is TRBV6-5, the J gene TRBJ1-3; D ambiguous. V shed 0 bases and J shed 2 bases, with 8 bases lying between them. The germline V gene encodes CDR1 MNHEY and CDR2 SVGAGI. The CDR3 is 15 amino acids. The CDR3 sequence is CASSYSWRAGNTIYF. CDR3 nucleotides: TGTGCCAGCAGTTACTCGTGGAGGGCTGGAAACACCATATATTTT.

The gene calls are TRBV28 and TRBJ2-7; D ambiguous. V gave up 5 bases and J gave up 2 bases, with 10 bases separating them. This CDR3 region has 13 residues. The V gene's germline CDR1 is MDHEN and CDR2 SYDVKM. The CDR3 region has the DNA TGTGCCAGCAGTCTTACAGTTCCCTACGAGCAGTACTTC. Translation gives CASSLTVPYEQYF.

V gene TRBV7-3 combines with J gene TRBJ2-3; possible D gene TRBD1, 5 bases. Germline CDR1 reads SGHTA; CDR2 reads FQGTGA. The germline V and J ends were trimmed by 5 bases and 6 bases, with 15 bases remaining between them. CDR3 length: 14 amino acids. CDR3 amino acids: CASSQTGASDTQYF. In nucleotides, the CDR3 is TGTGCCAGCAGCCAGACTGGGGCTTCGGATACGCAGTATTTT.

The chain recombines TRBV7-9 with TRBJ1-2, with a possible D match to TRBD1 (6 bases). CDR3 length equals 13 residues. The V gene lost 1 base and the J gene lost 6 bases, with 9 bases spanning the gap. Germline lookup yields CDR1 SEHNR and CDR2 FQNEAQ (reference sequence). The CDR3 loop reads CASSLDRVNGYTF. DNA of the CDR3: TGTGCCAGCAGCTTAGACAGGGTTAATGGCTACACCTTC.

The V call is TRBV10-3, the J call TRBJ1-5; no definite D call. The V end was cut by 2 bases, the J end by 4 bases, with 12 bases between. The CDR3 contains 15 residues. From germline, CDR1 is ENHRY and CDR2 SYGVKD. CDR3: CAISEGRAGNQPQHF. For the CDR3, the DNA is TGTGCCATCAGTGAGGGAAGAGCGGGTAATCAGCCCCAGCATTTT.

The V gene is TRBV5-1, the J gene TRBJ1-4, with 9 bases matching TRBD1. Germline-derived CDR1 and CDR2 are SGHRS and YFSETQ. CDR3 size: 15 residues. Trimming at V came to 3 bases and at J to 4 bases, leaving 4 bases not matched to a gene. CDR3 bases: TGCGCCAGCAGCTCCCAGGGACAGGGTAATGAAAAACTGTTTTTT. It is translated as CASSSQGQGNEKLFF.